The source of this T cell receptor (beta chain) is a study of blood T cell repertoires in COVID-19. The wider study: Sites in the United States, Italy and Spain provided acute and convalescent COVID-19 samples. T cells, B-cell-depleted T cells, or PBMCs supplied cDNA or gDNA.

Sequencing was performed with immunoSEQ multiplex PCR; in TCRdb, only in-frame clones are kept and a portion is missing. Seen here are under 300,000 clones, 70% to 90% observed once, and the top ten hold approximately 11%. Germline V gives CDR1 MGHRA, CDR2 YSYEKL. The CDR3 extends over 16 amino acids. Trimming removed 4 bases at V and 2 bases at J, with 18 bases between. The rearrangement links TRBV4-1 to TRBJ2-7; no clear D gene. The sequence was collected from a woman between 70 and 85 years old with acute or convalescent COVID-19. Sequencing used peripheral blood. Written as DNA, the CDR3 is TGCGCCAGCAGCCCCGCCGTAGAGGTCCCACCCTACGAGCAGTACTTC. Its protein is CASSPAVEVPPYEQYF.